What follows are 18 T cell receptor beta chains derived from one specimen sequenced in a study of CD8 T cells in ankylosing spondylitis. General observations from the study: Blood of patients with ankylosing spondylitis appeared to be characterized by a TCR beta motif of eight highly homologous variants.

These receptors' targets are unknown. TCRdb reanalysed the 5' RACE reads using MiXCR and keeps one entry per CDR3 protein. The sample records approximately 440,000 distinct CDR3 sequences, 15% to 20% being singletons. The specimen was blood, either unsorted or a sorted T cell fraction (not recorded which). The source of these receptors is a male donor with ankylosing spondylitis.

This chain connects TRBV20-1 to TRBJ2-7; a possible D gene is TRBD2 (5 bases). This CDR3 has 13 residues. The germline gives CDR1 DFQATT, CDR2 SNEGSKA (reference sequence). V lost 4 bases and J 2 bases, leaving 12 bases between the germline ends. This CDR3 is CSATRTGPYEQYF. The CDR3 nucleotides are TGCAGTGCTACAAGGACTGGGCCCTACGAGCAGTACTTC.

The chain combines TRBV27 with TRBJ2-6; D may be TRBD1 or TRBD2 (5 bases each). The V gene lost 4 bases and the J gene lost 2 bases, with 24 bases spanning the gap. CDR3 size: 20 residues. Germline V gene sequence: CDR1 MNHEY, CDR2 SMNVEV (reference sequence). CDR3 nucleotides: TGTGCCAGCAGTTCCATTTGGGGGAGTACGCTGCTGGCTGGGGCCAACGTCCTGACTTTC. It codes for CASSSIWGSTLLAGANVLTF. Full variable domain (rest looked up from reference TRBV27 and TRBJ2-6): EAQVTQNPRYLITVTGKKLTVTCSQNMNHEYMSWYRQDPGLGLRQIYYSMNVEVTDKGDVPEGYKVSRKEKRNFPLILESPSPNQTSLYFCASSSIWGSTLLAGANVLTFGAGSRLTVL.

CDR3 nucleotide sequence: TGCGCCAGCAGCTTGGGCCAGGGGGACTACGAGCAGTACTTC. Translating it yields CASSLGQGDYEQYF. This sequence joins TRBV5-1 and TRBJ2-7, with TRBD1 matching 7 bases. Unmatched junction bases numbered 3, after V lost 0 bases and J lost 3 bases. There are 14 residues in the CDR3. CDR1 is SGHRS and CDR2 is YFSETQ in the germline V gene.

CDR3 coding DNA: TGTGCCAGCAGCTACGGACAGGGCCCTAATGAAAAACTGTTTTTT. Residues: CASSYGQGPNEKLFF. V and J are TRBV7-9 and TRBJ1-4; 8 bases are a match to TRBD1. The V gene's germline CDR1 is SEHNR and CDR2 FQNEAQ (reference sequence). V lost 4 bases to trimming and J lost 3 bases; unmatched junction nucleotides: 4. The CDR3 covers 15 residues. Variable domain in full (rest from reference TRBV7-9 and TRBJ1-4): DTGVSQNPRHKITKRGQNVTFRCDPISEHNRLYWYRQTLGQGPEFLTYFQNEAQLEKSRLLSDRFSAERPKGSFSTLEIQRTEQGDSAMYLCASSYGQGPNEKLFFGSGTQLSVL.

This clonotype was counted at least ten times. The rearrangement uses TRBV7-3 and TRBJ2-3; 7 bases are a match to TRBD2. Germline lookup yields CDR1 SGHTA and CDR2 FQGTGA. The CDR3 is 13 residues long. V lost 6 bases and J lost 4; bases outside the gene matches: 4. CDR3 bases: TGTGCCAGCAGTCCTGGACTAGCAGATACGCAGTATTTT. This translates into CASSPGLADTQYF.

Only a few counts were recorded for this clonotype. The J gene is TRBJ2-5, the V gene TRBV6-1; TRBD1 agrees at 7 bases. The CDR3 loop spans 15 amino acids. Germline values: CDR1 MNHNS, CDR2 SASEGT. V lost 8 bases, J lost 2 bases, and 11 bases stayed unmatched. The CDR3, as DNA: TGTGCCAGCGCGAAGGGACAGCTAAAACAAGAGACCCAGTACTTC. It is translated as CASAKGQLKQETQYF.

J is TRBJ1-2 and V is TRBV2; D is undetermined. From germline, CDR1 is SNHLY and CDR2 FYNNEI. V was trimmed by 5 bases and J by 0 bases, leaving 10 bases between them. The CDR3 runs to 14 residues. The CDR3 DNA reads TGTGCCAGCAGTCGGACCAGCGCTAACTATGGCTACACCTTC. Its translation: CASSRTSANYGYTF. Full variable domain (remainder filled in from reference TRBV2 and TRBJ1-2): EPEVTQTPSHQVTQMGQEVILRCVPISNHLYFYWYRQILGQKVEFLVSFYNNEISEKSEIFDDQFSVERPDGSNFTLKIRSTKLEDSAMYFCASSRTSANYGYTFGSGTRLTVV.

With regard to this clonotype: A much larger clone sits a single nucleotide away, making a read error possible. The genes are TRBV6-2 or TRBV6-3 and TRBJ1-5; a possible D gene is TRBD1 (5 bases). V lost 4 bases to trimming and J lost 4 bases, with 8 bases between them. This CDR3 has 13 amino acids. Germline-derived CDR1 and CDR2 are MNHEY and SVGEGT. In nucleotides, the CDR3 is TGTGCCAGCAGTTTTTGGGGGAATCAGCCCCAGCATTTT. Its protein is CASSFWGNQPQHF.

This chain links TRBV20-1 with TRBJ2-1; no definite D call. The CDR3 runs 13 residues. CDR1 and CDR2 from the germline V gene are DFQATT and SNEGSKA (reference sequence). V was cut by 0 bases and J by 2 bases, with 5 bases left in between. CDR3 DNA: TGCAGTGCTAGAGACTCCCCCTACAATGAGCAGTTCTTC. This translates into CSARDSPYNEQFF.

This clonotype was seen only a few times. The chain joins TRBV6-1 to TRBJ2-5; D is unresolved. Germline-derived CDR1 and CDR2 are MNHNS and SASEGT. The CDR3 covers 14 residues. V was shortened by 7 bases and J by 4 bases, with 16 bases between the two germline ends. The CDR3 loop is CASNTYTTRETQYF. DNA for the CDR3: TGTGCCAGCAATACATATACCACGCGAGAGACCCAGTACTTC.

This clonotype appeared a few times. V is TRBV10-3 and J is TRBJ1-1; 8 nucleotides match TRBD1. The J segment lost 6 bases and the V segment lost 7 bases, leaving 13 bases of the junction unmatched. CDR1 and CDR2 (germline): ENHRY, SYGVKD. The CDR3 covers 15 residues. The CDR3 nucleotides are TGTGCCATCAACACAGGGGGTCAGGGGCACCCTGAAGCTTTCTTT. This sequence encodes CAINTGGQGHPEAFF.

The chain is built from TRBV3-1 and TRBJ2-5; 9 bases match TRBD1. Germline V gives CDR1 LGHDT, CDR2 YNNKEL (reference sequence). The CDR3 is made up of 14 amino acids. J was trimmed by 6 bases and V by 6 bases; bases with no gene match: 8. CDR3 coding DNA: TGTGCCAGCAGTCCAACAGGGGGCCGAAAGACCCAGTACTTC. Translated, it gives CASSPTGGRKTQYF.

The table lists this clonotype with many counts. The chain is built from TRBV10-3 and TRBJ2-3; 9 bases map to TRBD1. Germline assignment: CDR1 ENHRY and CDR2 SYGVKD. The trim removed 9 bases at V and 4 bases at J, leaving 8 bases unmatched. The CDR3 is 14 amino acids. CDR3 residues: CAIRTGAGADTQYF. CDR3 DNA: TGTGCCATACGGACAGGGGCTGGCGCAGATACGCAGTATTTT.

A few counts support this clonotype. The rearrangement uses TRBV11-2 and TRBJ2-1; D may be TRBD1 or TRBD2 (5 bases each). The CDR3 loop spans 19 amino acids. Germline CDR1 and CDR2: SGHAT and FQNNGV. V dropped 2 bases and J dropped 3 bases, with 23 bases sitting between them. This chain's CDR3 is CASSLILGRGPEFYNEQFF. CDR3 sequence (DNA): TGTGCCAGCAGCTTAATTCTGGGTAGGGGACCTGAATTCTACAATGAGCAGTTCTTC.

The J gene is TRBJ2-3, the V gene TRBV5-1; D remains unclear. This CDR3 is 12 amino acids long. Germline V lookup: CDR1 SGHRS, CDR2 YFSETQ. Trimming stripped 7 bases from V and 0 bases from J, with 6 bases between. CDR3 sequence: CASGASTDTQYF. The CDR3 DNA is TGCGCCAGCGGTGCTAGCACAGATACGCAGTATTTT. The full variable domain, its missing parts supplied by reference TRBV5-1 and TRBJ2-3, is KAGVTQTPRYLIKTRGQQVTLSCSPISGHRSVSWYQQTPGQGLQFLFEYFSETQRNKGNFPGRFSGRQFSNSRSEMNVSTLELGDSALYLCASGASTDTQYFGPGTRLTVL.

V is TRBV7-3 and J is TRBJ2-5; a weak D match, TRBD2 (6 bases). The CDR3 spans 13 residues. The germline V and J ends were trimmed by 5 bases and 7 bases, with 14 bases remaining between them. CDR1 and CDR2 from the germline V gene are SGHTA and FQGTGA. CDR3 nucleotides: TGTGCCAGCAGCCCGACTAGTTTGGGGACCCAGTACTTC. Its translation is CASSPTSLGTQYF.

This chain connects TRBV4-2 to TRBJ1-2; 8 nucleotides agree with TRBD1. This CDR3 has 14 amino acids. CDR1 is LGHNA and CDR2 is YNFKEQ in the germline V gene. The J segment lost 8 bases and the V segment lost 0 bases, leaving 5 bases of the junction unmatched. CDR3 nucleotides: TGTGCCAGCAGCCAAGAAACGGACAGGGCGGGCTACACCTTC. Encoded protein: CASSQETDRAGYTF.

The table lists this clonotype with a few counts. V and J are TRBV6-1 and TRBJ1-2, with D possibly being TRBD1 (6 bases). With 7 bases removed from V and 1 base from J, the gap between germline ends came to 19 bases. This CDR3 contains 16 residues. Germline V gives CDR1 MNHNS, CDR2 SASEGT. CDR3 protein: CASTQTGKGSNYGYTF. The CDR3, as DNA: TGTGCCAGCACCCAAACAGGGAAGGGTAGTAACTATGGCTACACCTTC.